The sequence of this TCR beta chain was determined in a study of blood T cell repertoires in COVID-19. Data came from immunoSEQ multiplex PCR; TCRdb stores just in-frame clones and leaves some out. The sample lists about 300,000 clones, about 84% occurring once. Germline V gene data show CDR1 as SNHLY and CDR2 as FYNNEI. There are 15 residues in the CDR3. With V trimmed by 5 bases and J by 5 bases, 7 bases remained unmatched. Sequencing was carried out using peripheral blood. J is TRBJ2-5 and V is TRBV2, with 11 nucleotides matching TRBD2. The TCR was taken from a woman aged 50 to 60 with acute or convalescent COVID-19. The CDR3 loop is CASSSLAGVGETQYF. The CDR3 DNA reads as TGTGCCAGCAGTTCACTAGCGGGAGTGGGCGAGACCCAGTACTTC.